Presented here are 26 T cell receptor beta chains from one specimen sequenced in a study of blood T cell repertoires in COVID-19. Sequencing used immunoSEQ multiplex PCR; TCRdb keeps in-frame clones, though not all of them. The sample contains approximately 150,000 clones, roughly 90% of which appear only once. Sequencing was carried out using PBMCs or T cells enriched from blood (not recorded which). These receptors were collected from a woman aged 40 to 50 who had been exposed to COVID-19.

The rearrangement joins TRBV3-1 (or the pseudogene TRBV3-2) to TRBJ2-2; 11 positions agree with TRBD2. CDR3 length: 16 amino acids. Germline V lookup: CDR1 LGHDT, CDR2 YNNKEL (reference sequence). After removal of 0 bases from V and 6 bases from J, the junction contained 3 bases not matched to a gene. The CDR3 loop reads CASSQDPGLAAGELFF. The CDR3 DNA reads as TGTGCCAGCAGCCAAGACCCGGGACTAGCGGCCGGGGAGCTGTTTTTT.

This clone was picked up one time. J is TRBJ1-2 and V is TRBV7-9; D gene uncertain. V gave up 10 bases and J gave up 8 bases, with 17 bases separating them. Germline V gene data show CDR1 as SEHNR and CDR2 as FQNEAQ (reference sequence). The CDR3 runs to 12 residues. The CDR3 loop is CATLMSGPGYTF. CDR3 in DNA: TGTGCCACCCTTATGAGCGGTCCAGGCTACACCTTC.

V gene TRBV7-3 combines with J gene TRBJ2-2; tentative D call: TRBD2 (6 bases). In germline, CDR1 is SGHTA, CDR2 FQGTGA. There are 15 residues in the CDR3. V gave up 0 bases and J gave up 5 bases, with 10 bases separating them. DNA of the CDR3: TGTGCCAGCAGCTTAACTCCGGGGGTTACCGGGGAGCTGTTTTTT. It translates to CASSLTPGVTGELFF. Based on the CDR3 plus reference TRBV7-3 and TRBJ2-2, the full variable domain is GAGVSQTPSNKVTEKGKYVELRCDPISGHTALYWYRQSLGQGPEFLIYFQGTGAADDSGLPNDRFFAVRPEGSVSTLKIQRTERGDSAVYLCASSLTPGVTGELFFGEGSRLTVL.

This clone was seen once. The chain links TRBV5-1 to TRBJ2-7; D might be TRBD1 (6 bases). V was clipped by 0 bases and J by 6 bases, with 13 bases between them. The CDR3 contains 14 residues. The germline V gene encodes CDR1 SGHRS and CDR2 YFSETQ. DNA of the CDR3: TGCGCCAGCAGCTTGGGACAGGAGTGGGGCGAGCAGTACTTC. It encodes CASSLGQEWGEQYF.

Here the CDR3 DNA reads TGTGCCAGTAGTACCCTAGACTATGGCTACACCTTC. Its protein is CASSTLDYGYTF. The chain recombines TRBV19 with TRBJ1-2; unclear D gene. The CDR3 contains 12 residues. Germline V gene sequence: CDR1 LNHDA, CDR2 SQIVND (reference sequence). V lost 4 bases and J lost 3, with 6 bases in between.

This rearrangement joins TRBV4-3 to TRBJ2-4, with 13 bases lining up with TRBD2. CDR3 length: 19 amino acids. J was trimmed by 0 bases and V by 0 bases; bases with no gene match: 5. Germline lookup yields CDR1 LGHNA and CDR2 YSLEER. CDR3 sequence (DNA): TGCGCCAGCAGCCAAGACAGGGGACTAGCGGGACGAGCCAAAAACATTCAGTACTTC. Protein product: CASSQDRGLAGRAKNIQYF.

V is TRBV5-1 and J is TRBJ1-6; D unresolved. The CDR3 contains 14 residues. Trimming took off 0 bases at V and 9 bases at J, with 10 bases between the two ends. The germline gives CDR1 SGHRS, CDR2 YFSETQ. CDR3 sequence: CASSLGQRSSPLHF. CDR3 sequence (DNA): TGCGCCAGCAGCTTGGGACAACGAAGTTCACCCCTCCACTTT.

The table lists this clone with a few counts. The chain has TRBV4-1 and TRBJ2-1; 14 bases match TRBD2. The CDR3 contains 19 residues. In germline, CDR1 is MGHRA, CDR2 YSYEKL. J was trimmed by 1 base and V by 4 bases; bases with no gene match: 9. This CDR3 reads CASSRTSGGSLISYNEQFF. As DNA, the CDR3 is TGCGCCAGCAGCCGGACTAGCGGGGGGAGCCTAATATCCTACAATGAGCAGTTCTTC.

With regard to this clone: The same CDR3 also results from other DNA sequences found in this sample. V and J are TRBV27 and TRBJ1-2; maybe TRBD1 (6 bases). CDR3 size: 13 residues. V gave up 5 bases and J gave up 4 bases, with 11 bases separating them. Germline CDR1 reads MNHEY; CDR2 reads SMNVEV (reference sequence). The chain's CDR3 is CASSPGQSYGYTF. As DNA, the CDR3 is TGTGCCAGCAGTCCTGGACAGTCCTATGGCTACACCTTC.

This chain links TRBV25-1 with TRBJ2-6, with D possibly TRBD1 on 6 matching bases. The germline V gene encodes CDR1 MGHDK and CDR2 SYGVNS. Trimming shortened V by 6 bases and J by 2 bases, and 17 bases separated the two germline ends. This CDR3 is 17 amino acids long. This CDR3 reads CASSLPQGTTGANVLTF. Here the CDR3 DNA reads TGTGCCAGCAGCCTTCCTCAGGGGACCACTGGGGCCAACGTCCTGACTTTC.

This chain joins TRBV5-1 and TRBJ2-7; 14 bases fit TRBD2. The V gene's germline CDR1 is SGHRS and CDR2 YFSETQ. The trim removed 4 bases at V and 5 bases at J, leaving 5 bases unmatched. The CDR3 length is 15 residues. The CDR3 coding sequence is TGCGCCAGCAGCCCGGGACTAGCGGGAGTTAACGAGCAGTACTTC. This codes for CASSPGLAGVNEQYF.

This clone occurred a few times. This sequence joins TRBV27 and TRBJ2-2, with 7 positions matching TRBD1. The CDR3 is 16 residues long. The J segment lost 0 bases and the V segment lost 5 bases, leaving 6 bases of the junction unmatched. Germline assignment: CDR1 MNHEY and CDR2 SMNVEV (reference sequence). CDR3 nucleotide sequence: TGTGCCAGCAGTCAAACCGGGACAGCGAACACCGGGGAGCTGTTTTTT. Protein: CASSQTGTANTGELFF.

V gene TRBV3-1 (or the pseudogene TRBV3-2) combines with J gene TRBJ1-1, with a weak D call TRBD1 (5 bases). The CDR3 contains 14 residues. V lost 6 bases and J 4 bases, leaving 15 bases between the germline ends. Per germline, CDR1 LGHDT and CDR2 YNNKEL (reference sequence). The CDR3 here is CASRELGGPTEAFF. CDR3 sequence (DNA): TGTGCCAGCAGGGAGCTGGGGGGTCCCACTGAAGCTTTCTTT.

This clone was counted only a few times. V and J are TRBV23-1 and TRBJ2-7; D may be TRBD1 (5 bases). TRBV23-1 is reported as an ORF; its role is uncertain. This CDR3 is 14 amino acids long. V lost 8 bases, J lost 4 bases, and 18 bases lay in between. CDR3 DNA: TGCGCCAGCTCTACTTATCCAGGGTGGTACGAGCAGTACTTC. Translation: CASSTYPGWYEQYF.

This clone was recorded once. The V gene is TRBV7-2, the J gene TRBJ1-5; D possibly corresponds to TRBD1 (5 bases). CDR3 length: 14 residues. Germline-derived CDR1 and CDR2 are SGHTA and FQGNSA. V was shortened by 1 base and J by 3 bases, with 7 bases between the two germline ends. The DNA of the CDR3 is TGTGCCAGCAGCTTAGGACAGCCCAATCAGCCCCAGCATTTT. This sequence encodes CASSLGQPNQPQHF.

This clone was seen only once. This chain connects TRBV11-2 to TRBJ1-2; TRBD1 aligns across 9 bases. The CDR3 sequence is 16 residues long. Trimming at V came to 0 bases and at J to 4 bases, leaving 6 bases not matched to a gene. Germline CDR1 and CDR2: SGHAT and FQNNGV. The CDR3 loop is CASSLDVTGGLYGYTF. The CDR3 DNA follows: TGTGCCAGCAGCTTAGACGTCACAGGGGGCCTCTATGGCTACACCTTC.

This chain joins TRBV10-3 and TRBJ2-1; tentative D call: TRBD2 (6 bases). This CDR3 region has 15 residues. The germline gives CDR1 ENHRY, CDR2 SYGVKD. Deletions cut 4 bases from V and 5 bases from J, with 15 bases between. CDR3 loop: CAISGGGAFDNEQFF. DNA for the CDR3: TGTGCCATCAGTGGCGGCGGGGCATTTGACAATGAGCAGTTCTTC.

The CDR3 loop reads CASTPERYSREQYF. CDR3 sequence (DNA): TGTGCCAGCACTCCGGAGCGGTACTCTCGCGAGCAGTACTTC. The V gene is TRBV28, the J gene TRBJ2-7; D possibly corresponds to TRBD2 (5 bases). Trimming took 7 bases from V and 6 from J, leaving 19 bases between them. Germline CDR1 reads MDHEN; CDR2 reads SYDVKM. The CDR3 is 14 residues long.

The chain is built from TRBV5-8 and TRBJ1-2; weak D call: TRBD1 (5 bases). Per germline, CDR1 SGHTS and CDR2 YDEGEE. V was trimmed by 4 bases and J by 8 bases, leaving 12 bases between them. CDR3 size: 12 residues. The CDR3 bases are TGTGCCAGCAGCGGGTACCGGGGGGGCTACACCTTC. Amino acids: CASSGYRGGYTF. The full variable domain, rest sourced from reference TRBV5-8 and TRBJ1-2, is EAGVTQSPTHLIKTRGQQATLRCSPISGHTSVYWYQQALGLGLQFLLWYDEGEERNRGNFPPRFSGRQFPNYSSELNVNALELEDSALYLCASSGYRGGYTFGSGTRLTVV.

The J gene is TRBJ2-1, the V gene TRBV4-1; no definite D call. V was pared by 4 bases and J by 3 bases, with 10 bases between. Germline CDR1 is MGHRA and CDR2 is YSYEKL. There are 14 residues in the CDR3. CDR3 in amino acids: CASSPSRDYNEQFF. DNA of the CDR3: TGCGCCAGCAGCCCCTCCCGCGACTACAATGAGCAGTTCTTC.

This chain uses TRBV7-9 with TRBJ1-1; D is perhaps TRBD1 (5 bases). V was pared by 5 bases and J by 3 bases, with 10 bases between. Germline CDR1 is SEHNR and CDR2 is FQNEAQ (reference sequence). The CDR3 runs to 13 residues. Here the CDR3 reads CASSHRGDTEAFF. Written as DNA, the CDR3 is TGTGCCAGCAGCCACCGGGGGGACACTGAAGCTTTCTTT.

This chain joins TRBV6-2 or TRBV6-3 and TRBJ1-1, with D possibly matching TRBD1 (5 bases). There are 13 residues in the CDR3. CDR1 MNHEY and CDR2 SVGEGT come from the germline V gene. Trimming pared 2 bases from V and 2 bases from J, leaving 6 bases between. CDR3 sequence reads: CASSYQGNTEAFF. CDR3 nucleotide sequence: TGTGCCAGCAGTTACCAGGGAAACACTGAAGCTTTCTTT.

V gene TRBV24-1 combines with J gene TRBJ2-3; D may be TRBD2 (7 bases). Germline-derived CDR1 and CDR2 are KGHDR and SFDVKD. V was pared by 0 bases and J by 0 bases, with 9 bases between. The CDR3 spans 16 residues. The CDR3 DNA follows: TGTGCCACCAGTGATTTGTGGGGGGGCAGCACAGATACGCAGTATTTT. This translates into CATSDLWGGSTDTQYF.

The chain combines TRBV2 with TRBJ1-4; TRBD1 aligns across 8 bases. The CDR3 extends over 15 amino acids. J gave up 7 bases and V 8 bases, and 12 bases lay outside the gene matches. Germline assignment: CDR1 SNHLY and CDR2 FYNNEI. For the CDR3, the DNA is TGTGCCAGCGGCCTCGGACAGGGATTGAGTGAAAAACTGTTTTTT. Protein: CASGLGQGLSEKLFF.

The V call is TRBV2, the J call TRBJ1-1; D is ambiguous. This CDR3 is built from 14 residues. The V and J ends lost 3 bases and 1 base respectively, with 9 bases between them. Germline values: CDR1 SNHLY, CDR2 FYNNEI. This CDR3 is CASSEPQTNTEAFF. The DNA of the CDR3 is TGTGCCAGCAGTGAGCCACAAACGAACACTGAAGCTTTCTTT.

The CDR3 spells CASSPGTKQDPFEQYF. The CDR3, as DNA: TGTGCCAGCTCACCGGGGACAAAACAGGATCCCTTCGAGCAGTACTTC. V gene TRBV18 combines with J gene TRBJ2-7; maybe TRBD1 (6 bases). The CDR3 runs to 16 residues. The V gene lost 3 bases and the J gene lost 6 bases, with 21 bases spanning the gap. Germline assignment: CDR1 KGHSH and CDR2 LQKENI.